This is a list of T cell receptor beta chains from one sample in a study of T cell responses to AZD1222 COVID-19 vaccine. Measured with immunoSEQ multiplex PCR; TCRdb has only the in-frame clones, and not every one. The data contain some 120,000 clones, approximately 83% of them singletons. Here the sequenced sample was peripheral blood, taken on day 0 of AZD1222 vaccination. All receptors come from an adult in good health. Both conserved end residues are part of each CDR3. D genes are given only for firm matches. Clone size is stated in some rows and not others, as once, few, many or a class when expanded.

cdr3_nt cdr3_aa v_call d_call clone_size j_call
TGTGCCACCAGCAGGGCCCACCTCGGGACCCGGGCCCACGAGCAGTACTTC CATSRAHLGTRAHEQYF TRBV15 . . TRBJ2-7
TGTGCCAGCAGCCAAGCTGTGGGCTCCTATAATTCACCCCTCCACTTT CASSQAVGSYNSPLHF TRBV14 . . TRBJ1-6
TGTGCCAGCAGCTTCGGACAGGGGGATGGTGGCTACACCTTC CASSFGQGDGGYTF TRBV7-3 TRBD1 . TRBJ1-2
TGTGCCAGCAGTTTATTAGGCACCGGGGAGCTGTTTTTT CASSLLGTGELFF TRBV27 . . TRBJ2-2
TGTGCCAGCTCACCGCAGAGAGGCTCCTACAATGAGCAGTTCTTC CASSPQRGSYNEQFF TRBV18 . . TRBJ2-1
TGTGCCAGCAGTGAATCCGGGGAAGGCTACGAGCAGTACTTC CASSESGEGYEQYF TRBV2 . . TRBJ2-7
TGCGCCAGCAGCTTCCCAGGCACTGCAACAGGGCGTAGGAATGGCTACACCTTC CASSFPGTATGRRNGYTF TRBV5-1 . . TRBJ1-2
TGTGCCAGCAGCTTATTACCGTACGAGCAGTACTTC CASSLLPYEQYF TRBV7-9 . . TRBJ2-7
TGTGCCAGCTCAGACTCAGGGGCTCCTCCAGAAGGCTACACCTTC CASSDSGAPPEGYTF TRBV18 . . TRBJ1-2
TGTGCCAGCAGTTACATCGAGGCCCTGAGAGGCTACACCTTC CASSYIEALRGYTF TRBV6-5 . . TRBJ1-2
TGTGCCAGCAGCCAATTCAGCGGAGGGGGGAGCTCCTACGAGCAGTACTTC CASSQFSGGGSSYEQYF TRBV3-1/TRBV3-2 . . TRBJ2-7
TGTGCCAGCAGCTCCGTGGGTTTTGGAAACACCATATATTTT CASSSVGFGNTIYF TRBV11-1 . . TRBJ1-3
TGTGCCAGCAGTGTTGGGCCATATGGCTACACCTTC CASSVGPYGYTF TRBV2 . . TRBJ1-2
TGTGCCAGCAGCTTGGAGAACCAGGGTGGCTACACCTTC CASSLENQGGYTF TRBV5-5 . . TRBJ1-2
TGTGCCAGCTCACCAAGACAGGGAACTAACTATGGCTACACCTTC CASSPRQGTNYGYTF TRBV18 TRBD1 . TRBJ1-2
TGTGCCAGCAGCTTTGGGACTAGTGGAGCCGGGGAGCTGTTTTTT CASSFGTSGAGELFF TRBV7-6 TRBD2 . TRBJ2-2
TGTGCCAGCAGCTTGAAGGACCATAGCACAGATACGCAGTATTTT CASSLKDHSTDTQYF TRBV13 . . TRBJ2-3
TGTGCCTGGAGTGTAGAGGGACTAGCGGGCTACGAGCAGTACTTC CAWSVEGLAGYEQYF TRBV30 TRBD2 . TRBJ2-7
TGCGCCAGCAGTGAGTGGGGGGAGAACACTGAAGCTTTCTTT CASSEWGENTEAFF TRBV10-1 . . TRBJ1-1
TGTGCCAGCAGTTCTAAATTAGATACGCAGTATTTT CASSSKLDTQYF TRBV6-5 . . TRBJ2-3
TGCGCCAGCAGCCAAGATTGGCCTAGTCGTACCGGGGAGCTGTTTTTT CASSQDWPSRTGELFF TRBV4-1 . . TRBJ2-2
TGCGCCAGTTATTATCATGGGCAGTTCTTC CASYYHGQFF TRBV10-1 . once TRBJ2-1
TGTGCCAGCAGTGACCTTTACTCGGTGCAGGGGAGGTCGGCCAAAAACATTCAGTACTTC CASSDLYSVQGRSAKNIQYF TRBV6-1 . . TRBJ2-4
TGTGCCACCTGGGGGGGGGACAGGCCCTTCTATGGCTACACCTTC CATWGGDRPFYGYTF TRBV19 TRBD1 once TRBJ1-2
TGCGCCAGCAGCCAAGTCCTACCCGATAGCAATCAGCCCCAGCATTTT CASSQVLPDSNQPQHF TRBV4-1 . . TRBJ1-5
TGTGCCAGCTCACCATGGTCGACGGTTGGAGCGGATGGCTACACCTTC CASSPWSTVGADGYTF TRBV18 . once TRBJ1-2
TGTGCCAGCAGTCGATTGCGGGGGGGCGGAGATACGCAGTATTTT CASSRLRGGGDTQYF TRBV28 TRBD2 . TRBJ2-3
TGTGCCAGCAGCTCCAACATGAGGAACACTGAAGCTTTCTTT CASSSNMRNTEAFF TRBV27 . . TRBJ1-1
TGCGCCAGCAGAGACAGTTTAATAAGCACAGATACGCAGTATTTT CASRDSLISTDTQYF TRBV10-2 . . TRBJ2-3
TGCAGTGCTAGTTTCCCGATATATGAGCAGTTCTTC CSASFPIYEQFF TRBV20-1 . . TRBJ2-1
TGTGCCAGCAGCCCACGGACCAACACTGAAGCTTTCTTT CASSPRTNTEAFF TRBV6-6 . . TRBJ1-1
TGTGCCAGCAGTTCGGACCGACTGATGGGCATCTCTGAAGCTTTCTTT CASSSDRLMGISEAFF TRBV7-9 . . TRBJ1-1
TGCAGCGGCTCTTGGGCTGGAAACACCATATATTTT CSGSWAGNTIYF TRBV29-1 . . TRBJ1-3
TGTGCCACCAGGATGGGTCTCGGGGCGAGTAATTCACCCCTCCACTTT CATRMGLGASNSPLHF TRBV7-2 . . TRBJ1-6
TGTGCCAGCAGTACTGGGGGGTATGGCTACACCTTC CASSTGGYGYTF TRBV2 . many TRBJ1-2
TGTGCCAGCAGCCCCAGATATAACTCTGGGGCCAACGTCCTGACTTTC CASSPRYNSGANVLTF TRBV9 . . TRBJ2-6
TGTGCCAGCAGTTACCCGCTAGCGGGGGGGCAGGAGACCCAGTACTTC CASSYPLAGGQETQYF TRBV6-2/TRBV6-3 TRBD2 few TRBJ2-5
TGTGCCACCAGTGATAGCAGGAGCTACACCTTC CATSDSRSYTF TRBV24-1 . . TRBJ1-2
TGTGCCAGAAGAATCTTGGGGGGCGCGGAGACCCAGTACTTC CARRILGGAETQYF TRBV6-9 . . TRBJ2-5
TGCGCCAGCAGCCTGCCGACGAGGTCACACATTCAGTACTTC CASSLPTRSHIQYF TRBV4-1 . . TRBJ2-4
TGTGCCAGCAGCCCTAGGCCCCGGGTTGGAGGGGGCGAGGAAAATACTAATGAAAAACTGTTTTTT CASSPRPRVGGGEENTNEKLFF TRBV7-3 TRBD1 . TRBJ1-4
TGTGCCAGCAGCTCGGGACTAGCGCGTTCCGCCTACAATGAGCAGTTCTTC CASSSGLARSAYNEQFF TRBV7-9 TRBD2 . TRBJ2-1
TGCAGTGCTAGTTCTGGAAACACCATATATTTT CSASSGNTIYF TRBV20-1 . . TRBJ1-3
TGTGCCAGTAGTATATCGGTAGGCAAAAACATTCAGTACTTC CASSISVGKNIQYF TRBV19 . . TRBJ2-4
TGTGCCAGCTCACCTGGGACAGGGGGAGGAAACACCATATATTTT CASSPGTGGGNTIYF TRBV18 TRBD1 . TRBJ1-3
TGTGCCAGCAGCTTGTGGGGCGGTCCACCTGGAAACACCATATATTTT CASSLWGGPPGNTIYF TRBV5-6 . . TRBJ1-3
TGTGCCTGGAGTGTGGGAGGAAGGGAGGGCGAAGGATATTTT CAWSVGGREGEGYF TRBV30 . . TRBJ1-3